What follows are 31 T cell receptor beta chains derived from one specimen sequenced in a study of CD8+ T cells in alopecia areata. Sequencing templates came from extracted RNA that was reverse transcribed into cDNA. Sequenced by immunoSEQ multiplex PCR; TCRdb stores in-frame clones only, minus some. This table has 45,000 to 70,000 clones, around 97% appearing once. Material: CD8+ T cells sorted from blood, obtained at week 0. These receptors came from a human donor with alopecia areata.

A word on this clone: One end of the junction varies from germline; a read error may be responsible. The sample has other DNA sequences that encode this CDR3 too. The V gene is TRBV15, the J gene TRBJ2-7; TRBD2 is a possible D gene (6 bases). CDR3 size: 14 residues. Germline assignment: CDR1 LNHNV and CDR2 YYDKDF (reference sequence). DNA for the CDR3: TGTGCCACCAGCACGGAGGGCGCCATGTACGAGCAGTACTTT. Translating gives CATSTEGAMYEQYF.

The V and J genes are TRBV7-6 and TRBJ2-5; 9 positions match TRBD2. This CDR3 region has 17 residues. Germline V lookup: CDR1 SGHVS, CDR2 FNYEAQ. The V segment lost 5 bases and the J segment 5 bases; nucleotides outside the gene matches: 15. The CDR3 bases are TGTGCCAGCAGCCCCCATGAAGTCCAGCGGGGGGAGGAGACCCAGTACTTC. Its protein is CASSPHEVQRGEETQYF.

The V call is TRBV13, the J call TRBJ1-2; maybe TRBD1 (5 bases). Germline loops: CDR1 PRHDT, CDR2 FYEKMQ (reference sequence). This CDR3 is built from 15 residues. V dropped 1 base and J dropped 0 bases, with 9 bases sitting between them. The CDR3 here is CASSLAREANYGYTF. The CDR3 coding sequence is TGTGCCAGCAGCTTAGCCAGGGAGGCTAACTATGGCTACACCTTC. The entire variable domain, with the rest obtained from reference TRBV13 and TRBJ1-2, is as follows: AAGVIQSPRHLIKEKRETATLKCYPIPRHDTVYWYQQGPGQDPQFLISFYEKMQSDKGSIPDRFSAQQFSDYHSELNMSSLELGDSALYFCASSLAREANYGYTFGSGTRLTVV.

The chain combines TRBV4-3 with TRBJ1-4; 7 bases agree with TRBD1. CDR1 LGHNA and CDR2 YSLEER come from the germline V gene. Losses at the gene ends were 0 bases for V and 1 base for J; bases not matched to a gene: 8. The CDR3 has 18 amino acids. In DNA form, the CDR3 reads TGCGCCAGCAGCCAAGATCTGGGAGGGGGCGGAACTAATGAAAAACTGTTTTTT. As protein: CASSQDLGGGGTNEKLFF.

The chain joins TRBV7-2 to TRBJ2-3; TRBD2 aligns across 9 bases. The germline V gene has CDR1 SGHTA and CDR2 FQGNSA. The V segment lost 10 bases and the J segment 3 bases; nucleotides outside the gene matches: 8. The length of the CDR3 is 14 residues. CDR3 amino acids: CATRTSVITDTQYF. CDR3 nucleotide sequence: TGTGCCACCCGGACTAGCGTAATAACAGATACGCAGTATTTT.

V and J are TRBV4-1 and TRBJ2-3; D call uncertain. This CDR3 spans 13 amino acids. CDR1 is MGHRA, CDR2 YSYEKL, per germline. V lost 4 bases and J 2 bases, leaving 7 bases between the germline ends. The CDR3 protein is CASSPPSTDTQYF. CDR3 DNA: TGCGCCAGCAGCCCCCCCTCCACAGATACGCAGTATTTT.

DNA for the CDR3: TGCGCCAGCAGCCAGGCTTCCGGGGAGCTGTTTTTT. Translation: CASSQASGELFF. The V gene is TRBV5-1, the J gene TRBJ2-2, with D unresolved. In germline, CDR1 is SGHRS, CDR2 YFSETQ. There are 12 residues in the CDR3. Trimming left V 4 bases short and J 6 bases short, with 7 bases between.

The V gene is TRBV29-1, the J gene TRBJ2-3; 8 bases agree with TRBD1. Trimming took 2 bases from V and 2 from J; bases not matched to a gene: 3. The CDR3 loop spans 14 amino acids. Looked up from germline, CDR1 is SQVTM and CDR2 is ANQGSEA. Here the CDR3 reads CSVERTGPTDTQYF. The CDR3 coding sequence is TGCAGCGTTGAAAGGACAGGGCCCACAGATACGCAGTATTTT.

The chain recombines TRBV4-2 with TRBJ2-5; 9 bases align to TRBD2. The CDR3 runs 16 residues. V trimming: 3 bases; J trimming: 4 bases; junction bases outside the gene matches: 9. Germline values: CDR1 LGHNA, CDR2 YNFKEQ. As DNA, the CDR3 is TGTGCCAGCAGCCAGGAGGGTTTAGCGGGGGCAGAGACCCAGTACTTC. Encoded protein: CASSQEGLAGAETQYF.

The V gene is TRBV9, the J gene TRBJ1-5; the D gene is possibly TRBD1 (6 bases). Germline loops: CDR1 SGDLS, CDR2 YYNGEE. CDR3 size: 15 residues. V lost 0 bases, J lost 7 bases, and 14 bases lay in between. The CDR3 spells CASSVAQGKGQPQHF. CDR3 sequence (DNA): TGTGCCAGCAGCGTAGCTCAGGGGAAGGGACAGCCCCAGCATTTT. Supplemented by reference TRBV9 and TRBJ1-5, the full variable domain reads DSGVTQTPKHLITATGQRVTLRCSPRSGDLSVYWYQQSLDQGLQFLIQYYNGEERAKGNILERFSAQQFPDLHSELNLSSLELGDSALYFCASSVAQGKGQPQHFGDGTRLSIL.

V gene TRBV7-6 combines with J gene TRBJ2-1; possible D gene TRBD1, 6 bases. V dropped 1 base and J dropped 6 bases, with 7 bases sitting between them. The CDR3 has 13 residues. Germline V gene lookup returns CDR1 SGHVS and CDR2 FNYEAQ. Here the CDR3 reads CASSLGGGNEQFF. CDR3 bases: TGTGCCAGCAGCTTAGGAGGGGGCAATGAGCAGTTCTTC. Full variable domain (outside the CDR3, taken from reference TRBV7-6 and TRBJ2-1): GAGVSQSPRYKVTKRGQDVALRCDPISGHVSLYWYRQALGQGPEFLTYFNYEAQQDKSGLPNDRFSAERPEGSISTLTIQRTEQRDSAMYRCASSLGGGNEQFFGPGTRLTVL.

V usage is TRBV5-4 and J usage is TRBJ2-7; TRBD2 might be the D (5 bases). Trimming removed 4 bases at V and 0 bases at J, with 11 bases between. The CDR3 runs 14 residues. CDR1 and CDR2 from the germline V gene are SGHNT and YYREEE (reference sequence). In DNA form, the CDR3 reads TGTGCCAGCAGCCGGGGAGAAAGCTCCTACGAGCAGTACTTC. It translates to CASSRGESSYEQYF.

The rearrangement joins TRBV7-9 to TRBJ1-2; D uncertain. The length of the CDR3 is 12 residues. Trimming pared 5 bases from V and 4 bases from J, leaving 8 bases between. Germline V gene data show CDR1 as SEHNR and CDR2 as FQNEAQ (reference sequence). This chain's CDR3 is CASSHTSYGYTF. DNA for the CDR3: TGTGCCAGCAGCCATACAAGCTATGGCTACACCTTC.

The chain has TRBV4-1 and TRBJ1-1, with 7 bases lining up with TRBD1. Germline loops: CDR1 MGHRA, CDR2 YSYEKL. The V gene end was trimmed by 4 bases and the J gene end by 3 bases; junction bases not matched to a gene: 8. This CDR3 region has 15 residues. CDR3 residues: CASSRWADRDTEAFF. The CDR3 DNA follows: TGCGCCAGCAGCCGCTGGGCCGACAGGGACACTGAAGCTTTCTTT.

CDR3 amino acids: CASSYRPGNTEAFF. The CDR3 DNA is TGTGCCAGCAGTTACCGTCCGGGAAACACTGAAGCTTTCTTT. The chain recombines TRBV6-5 with TRBJ1-1; D gene uncertain. This CDR3 spans 14 amino acids. V lost 2 bases and J 2 bases, leaving 9 bases between the germline ends. Germline V gene sequence: CDR1 MNHEY, CDR2 SVGAGI.

The J gene is TRBJ2-7, the V gene TRBV7-2, with 8 positions matching TRBD2. After removal of 0 bases from V and 4 bases from J, the junction contained 11 bases not matched to a gene. This CDR3 has 17 amino acids. Per germline, CDR1 SGHTA and CDR2 FQGNSA. The CDR3 sequence is CASSLALGGASPYEQYF. CDR3 DNA: TGTGCCAGCAGCTTAGCGCTCGGGGGGGCTAGCCCTTACGAGCAGTACTTC.

The V gene is TRBV29-1, the J gene TRBJ2-5; no firm D call. V was cut by 6 bases and J by 5 bases, with 10 bases left in between. CDR3 length equals 11 residues. CDR1 and CDR2 from the germline V gene are SQVTM and ANQGSEA. CDR3 residues: CSVGRAETQYF. The CDR3 bases are TGCAGCGTCGGTAGGGCCGAGACCCAGTACTTC.

J is TRBJ1-1 and V is TRBV27; TRBD1 matches 7 bases. After removal of 5 bases from V and 4 bases from J, the junction contained 13 bases not matched to a gene. The CDR3 runs to 16 residues. The germline gives CDR1 MNHEY, CDR2 SMNVEV (reference sequence). CDR3 coding DNA: TGTGCCAGCAGTCCCCAGGGGGGTTGGGGTAGCACTGAAGCTTTCTTT. Translating gives CASSPQGGWGSTEAFF.

The rearrangement joins TRBV11-2 to TRBJ2-1; 8 positions match TRBD2. The CDR3 totals 16 residues. Per germline, CDR1 SGHAT and CDR2 FQNNGV. The ends lost 0 bases at V and 9 bases at J; junction bases unmatched: 10. The CDR3 spells CASSLDISGGPGEQFF. CDR3 nucleotide sequence: TGTGCCAGCAGCTTAGATATTTCGGGGGGGCCCGGTGAGCAGTTCTTC.

The rearrangement links TRBV2 to TRBJ1-5; 9 nucleotides match TRBD1. The CDR3 length is 15 residues. The V gene end was trimmed by 10 bases and the J gene end by 4 bases; junction bases not matched to a gene: 11. Looked up from germline, CDR1 is SNHLY and CDR2 is FYNNEI. DNA of the CDR3: TGTGCCACATCTTATTCGACAGGGGGGAATCAGCCCCAGCATTTT. Its protein product is CATSYSTGGNQPQHF.

The rearrangement links TRBV4-1 to TRBJ1-1, with D uncertain. Germline CDR1 MGHRA, CDR2 YSYEKL. The V gene lost 2 bases and the J gene lost 4 bases, with 8 bases spanning the gap. The length of the CDR3 is 13 residues. The CDR3 spells CASSQRVATEAFF. The CDR3 nucleotides read TGCGCCAGCAGCCAAAGGGTGGCCACTGAAGCTTTCTTT.

The chain carries TRBV7-9 and TRBJ1-2, with a tentative D call TRBD1 (5 bases). Between the trimmed V and J ends, which lost 0 bases and 4 bases, there was a span of 18 bases. The germline V gene encodes CDR1 SEHNR and CDR2 FQNEAQ (reference sequence). This CDR3 has 17 residues. In DNA, the CDR3 is TGTGCCAGCAGCTTAGCGCAGGGTGGTGGACGCGCCTATGGCTACACCTTC. Protein sequence: CASSLAQGGGRAYGYTF. Variable domain in full (rest from reference TRBV7-9 and TRBJ1-2): DTGVSQNPRHKITKRGQNVTFRCDPISEHNRLYWYRQTLGQGPEFLTYFQNEAQLEKSRLLSDRFSAERPKGSFSTLEIQRTEQGDSAMYLCASSLAQGGGRAYGYTFGSGTRLTVV.

The V gene is TRBV21-1, the J gene TRBJ2-3; TRBD2, as called in the table, went unchecked against the DNA. TRBV21-1 is labeled a pseudogene. CDR3 length equals 16 residues. CDR3 sequence: CATRLSTSGVTDTQYF. The CDR3, as DNA: TGTGCCACTCGACTATCGACTAGCGGGGTAACAGATACGCAGTATTTT.

This chain joins TRBV11-2 and TRBJ1-1, with TRBD1 identical over 8 bases. The CDR3 loop spans 16 amino acids. V lost 4 bases, J lost 3 bases, and 10 bases stayed unmatched. Germline V gives CDR1 SGHAT, CDR2 FQNNGV. Written as DNA, the CDR3 is TGTGCCAGCAGCTGGACAGGGTTAGGTGGCGACACTGAAGCTTTCTTT. It translates to CASSWTGLGGDTEAFF.

The CDR3, as DNA: TGTGCCACCAGCAGGATTTATAGCGGGGCTGCCTACGAGCAGTACTTC. This codes for CATSRIYSGAAYEQYF. This chain connects TRBV15 to TRBJ2-7, with 8 bases matching TRBD2. J was trimmed by 2 bases and V by 3 bases; bases with no gene match: 9. This CDR3 spans 16 amino acids. The V gene's germline CDR1 is LNHNV and CDR2 YYDKDF (reference sequence).

The V gene is TRBV29-1, the J gene TRBJ2-7; D gene unclear. This CDR3 has 12 residues. The germline gives CDR1 SQVTM, CDR2 ANQGSEA. V was shortened by 5 bases and J by 0 bases, with 8 bases between the two germline ends. The CDR3 DNA reads TGCAGCGTTACTCAGAGCTCCTACGAGCAGTACTTC. It encodes CSVTQSSYEQYF.

This clone came up once. The chain combines TRBV5-4 with TRBJ2-5, with TRBD2 identical over 7 bases. Germline assignment: CDR1 SGHNT and CDR2 YYREEE (reference sequence). Trimming cost V 5 bases and J 0 bases; bases outside gene matches: 4. CDR3 length equals 14 residues. This CDR3 is CASRLSGDQETQYF. The CDR3 nucleotides are TGTGCCAGCAGGTTGAGCGGGGACCAAGAGACCCAGTACTTC.

The J gene is TRBJ2-3, the V gene TRBV4-2; TRBD2 agrees at 7 bases. The V and J ends lost 2 bases and 2 bases, in that order; junction bases with no gene match: 4. CDR1 is LGHNA and CDR2 is YNFKEQ in the germline V gene. The CDR3 loop spans 15 amino acids. Here the CDR3 DNA reads TGTGCCAGCAGCCAAAAGCGGGGCCCCACAGATACGCAGTATTTT. The encoded protein is CASSQKRGPTDTQYF.

This chain uses TRBV4-1 with TRBJ2-6; D is undetermined. V lost 0 bases and J lost 2, with 8 bases in between. This CDR3 is 16 amino acids long. Looked up from germline, CDR1 is MGHRA and CDR2 is YSYEKL. Here the CDR3 DNA reads TGCGCCAGCAGCCAAGAAGGTACAGCTGGGGCCAACGTCCTGACTTTC. Its translation: CASSQEGTAGANVLTF.

The chain couples TRBV7-6 to TRBJ2-5, with a possible D match to TRBD2 (6 bases). The germline V and J ends were trimmed by 5 bases and 0 bases, with 10 bases remaining between them. The germline gives CDR1 SGHVS, CDR2 FNYEAQ. There are 14 residues in the CDR3. The chain's CDR3 is CASSLERDQETQYF. The CDR3 DNA is TGTGCCAGCAGCCTCGAGCGGGACCAAGAGACCCAGTACTTC. The complete variable domain, with remaining parts taken from reference TRBV7-6 and TRBJ2-5, reads GAGVSQSPRYKVTKRGQDVALRCDPISGHVSLYWYRQALGQGPEFLTYFNYEAQQDKSGLPNDRFSAERPEGSISTLTIQRTEQRDSAMYRCASSLERDQETQYFGPGTRLLVL.

This clone occurred once. The V and J genes are TRBV4-2 and TRBJ1-3; TRBD1 might be the D (6 bases). This CDR3 region has 15 residues. V was clipped by 5 bases and J by 4 bases, with 15 bases between them. Germline CDR1 is LGHNA and CDR2 is YNFKEQ. Here the CDR3 DNA reads TGTGCCAGCAGCTCCACAGGGCTCTTCGGAAACACCATATATTTT. It encodes CASSSTGLFGNTIYF.